This record covers a single TCR beta chain. The J segment lost 2 bases and the V segment lost 5 bases, leaving 4 bases of the junction unmatched. There are 15 residues in the CDR3. RNA transcripts provided the source from which TCR beta CDR3 regions were amplified. A set of HTBI primers served as the primers for a first-round RT-PCR of the TCR CDR3. One entry per CDR3 protein results from TCRdb running MiXCR on the multiplex PCR reads. This table has 360,000 or so distinct CDR3 sequences, 12% to 15% appearing once. The data originate from a study of T cells in Graves' hyperthyroidism and ophthalmopathy.

The sample consisted of blood. The sequence derives from a woman aged 55-69 years with Graves' ophthalmopathy. The chain has TRBV12-3 or TRBV12-4 and TRBJ2-5; TRBD2 agrees at 11 bases. CDR3 residues: CASSLSGRDQETQYF. The CDR3 region has the DNA TGTGCCAGCAGTCTTAGCGGGAGGGATCAAGAGACCCAGTACTTC.